This T cell receptor (beta chain) comes out of a study of blood T cell repertoires in COVID-19. The germline V gene encodes CDR1 SNHLY and CDR2 FYNNEI. V was pared by 6 bases and J by 6 bases, with 21 bases between. The CDR3 length is 15 residues. TCRdb's copy holds only in-frame clones and misses some; the assay was immunoSEQ multiplex PCR. Of approximately 190,000 clones listed, about 80% were seen once; the top ten hold roughly 6.4%. V gene TRBV2 combines with J gene TRBJ2-7, with TRBD2 as a possible D gene (6 bases). This clonotype was obtained from a man aged 55 to 70 with acute or convalescent COVID-19. Sequencing input: peripheral blood. The CDR3 loop reads CASRTGRVGGSEQYF. CDR3 coding DNA: TGTGCCAGCAGAACCGGGAGAGTTGGGGGGTCCGAGCAGTACTTC.